The clone carrying this T cell receptor (beta chain) was recorded many times. Its specificity is unknown. These data are taken from a study of breast tumors, draining lymph nodes, adjacent tissues. Study results and limitations: Data only fit, rather than demonstrated, lymph node origin of most tumor T cells. Tumor TCR diversity was below lymph nodes but above nontumor tissue.

The germline V and J ends were trimmed by 5 bases and 0 bases, with 15 bases remaining between them. The germline gives CDR1 MNHNS, CDR2 SASEGT. This CDR3 region has 16 residues. TCRdb re-called the multiplex PCR reads with MiXCR, one entry per CDR3 protein. Among 24,000 or so distinct CDR3 sequences listed, 23% were seen once. The sequence was collected from a female donor with breast cancer. Some clones in this sample may be carry-over from other donors' samples. This rearrangement joins TRBV6-1 to TRBJ2-3; maybe TRBD2 (6 bases). Sequencing was carried out using breast tumor tissue. The CDR3 spells CASSQYSGTSTDTQYF. The CDR3 region has the DNA TGTGCCAGCAGTCAATATAGCGGAACTAGCACAGATACGCAGTATTTT.